These T cell receptor beta chains were read from a single sample in a study of T cells in Graves' hyperthyroidism and ophthalmopathy. TCRdb re-called the multiplex PCR reads with MiXCR, one entry per CDR3 protein. This table holds more than 500,000 distinct CDR3 sequences, 16% found once. Material: blood. These receptors came from a young woman with Graves' hyperthyroidism. Both conserved end residues are part of each CDR3. Each record gives: J gene, V gene, CDR3 protein.

>TRBJ1-1|TRBV4-2
CASSQDRPVNTEAFF
>TRBJ1-6|TRBV9
CASSARPGQGNSPLHF
>TRBJ1-1|TRBV28
CASSLVNLNTEAFF
>TRBJ2-3|TRBV12-3/TRBV12-4
CASSPRHEATDTQYF
>TRBJ2-3|TRBV5-1
CASSLPGTGGDTQYF
>TRBJ2-1|TRBV10-3
CAISAHRDRDEQFF
>TRBJ2-1|TRBV25-1
CASSDWGNEQFF
>TRBJ2-2|TRBV2
CASREGGTLSWGLFF
>TRBJ1-6|TRBV20-1
CSARGHINNSPLHF
>TRBJ2-7|TRBV20-1
CSARDHGTRNYEQYF
>TRBJ2-3|TRBV6-1
CASSQGTSITDTQYF
>TRBJ1-2|TRBV28
CASSLGGGHGANYGYTF
>TRBJ2-1|TRBV19
CASSLRGHYNEQFF
>TRBJ2-7|TRBV20-1
CSASPTGYEQYF
>TRBJ1-2|TRBV12-3/TRBV12-4
CASRPGAPGGGYTF
>TRBJ2-4|TRBV12-3/TRBV12-4
CASSPLGEAKNIQYF
>TRBJ2-1|TRBV15
CATSRETESSYNEQFF
>TRBJ2-7|TRBV28
CASSPHTGTGSEQYF
>TRBJ2-7|TRBV20-1
CSANGLAGGPSYEQYF
>TRBJ2-1|TRBV20-1
CSARTSGRNEQFF
>TRBJ1-2|TRBV29-1
CSVEPTGGVSYGYTF
>TRBJ2-3|TRBV27
CASSLWASGRVTDTQYF
>TRBJ2-1|TRBV28
CTSIEGSGSPYNEQFF
>TRBJ2-7|TRBV4-2
CASSQVKASGTYEQYF
>TRBJ2-3|TRBV6-2/TRBV6-3
CASSYSRALANTDTQYF
>TRBJ2-7|TRBV7-9
CASSFNPYEQYF
>TRBJ2-7|TRBV28
CASSLDPGTSGYEQYF
>TRBJ1-6|TRBV4-1
CASSRTASSYNSPLHF